This note documents a single T cell receptor (beta chain) sequence. These data originate in a study of T cell changes during pregnancy in multiple sclerosis. The CDR3 loop spans 16 amino acids. The germline gives CDR1 SGHNT, CDR2 YENEEA. The V end was cut by 2 bases, the J end by 5 bases, with 15 bases between. Only in-frame clones appear in the TCRdb table, and some are missing; sequencing was by immunoSEQ multiplex PCR. The sample shows 45,000 to 65,000 clones, around 90% of them seen only once. The rearrangement uses TRBV11-3 and TRBJ2-2, with D possibly being TRBD2 (6 bases). Sequences were derived from CD4+ T cells from peripheral blood mononuclear cells, sampled in the third trimester of pregnancy. The origin of this receptor is a female donor with multiple sclerosis, enrolled in a pregnancy study. CDR3 loop: CASSLIGGGGTGELFF. The CDR3 nucleotides are TGTGCCAGCAGCTTAATTGGAGGCGGAGGGACCGGGGAGCTGTTTTTT.